A single sample is the source of the 30 T cell receptor beta chains below, sequenced in a study of blood T cell repertoires in COVID-19. Only in-frame clones appear in the TCRdb table, and some are missing; sequencing was by immunoSEQ multiplex PCR. The sample has tens of thousands of clones, more than 70% seen once; the top ten hold more than 14%. Sequencing input: peripheral blood. The receptors were sampled from an older woman with acute or convalescent COVID-19.

This clone has a single count. The V call is TRBV5-6, the J call TRBJ1-1; 8 bases match TRBD1. The germline CDR1 and CDR2 sequences are SGHDT and YYEEEE. Trimming at V came to 4 bases and at J to 9 bases, leaving 2 bases not matched to a gene. The CDR3 runs 11 residues. The CDR3 DNA reads as TGTGCCAGCAGCAACAGGGGGAAAGCTTTCTTT. It is translated as CASSNRGKAFF.

The chain couples TRBV10-3 to TRBJ1-1, with TRBD1 as a possible D gene (5 bases). In germline, CDR1 is ENHRY, CDR2 SYGVKD. The CDR3 runs 18 residues. V dropped 3 bases and J dropped 1 base, with 21 bases sitting between them. CDR3 residues: CAISESLKLTEPNTEAFF. CDR3 DNA: TGTGCCATCAGTGAATCACTTAAATTGACAGAGCCGAACACTGAAGCTTTCTTT.

The chain has TRBV27 and TRBJ2-1, with 14 bases matching TRBD2. The CDR3 spans 15 residues. The V segment lost 3 bases and the J segment 7 bases; nucleotides outside the gene matches: 2. CDR1 and CDR2 (germline): MNHEY, SMNVEV (reference sequence). The CDR3, as DNA: TGTGCCAGCAGTTTTGGGACTAGCGGGAGAAATGAGCAGTTCTTC. Its translation: CASSFGTSGRNEQFF.

The chain carries TRBV15 and TRBJ2-2; 11 positions match TRBD1. The V gene end was trimmed by 5 bases and the J gene end by 4 bases; junction bases not matched to a gene: 6. CDR1 LNHNV and CDR2 YYDKDF come from the germline V gene (reference sequence). This CDR3 spans 16 amino acids. Written as DNA, the CDR3 is TGTGCCACCAGCCCTCGGACAGGGGGCCTCACCGGGGAGCTGTTTTTT. It translates to CATSPRTGGLTGELFF.

This chain uses TRBV27 with TRBJ2-3; no firm D call. V shed 1 base and J shed 0 bases, with 8 bases lying between them. This CDR3 spans 15 amino acids. The germline V gene has CDR1 MNHEY and CDR2 SMNVEV (reference sequence). Here the CDR3 reads CASSLFSRSTDTQYF. In DNA, the CDR3 is TGTGCCAGCAGTTTATTTTCTAGGAGCACAGATACGCAGTATTTT.

The V and J genes are TRBV29-1 and TRBJ1-3, with D possibly TRBD1 on 6 matching bases. Deletions cut 7 bases from V and 3 bases from J, with 13 bases between. Germline assignment: CDR1 SQVTM and CDR2 ANQGSEA. CDR3 length equals 13 residues. The CDR3 DNA reads as TGCAGCGGGCAAGGGGGGGATGGAAACACCATATATTTT. As protein: CSGQGGDGNTIYF.

V gene TRBV24-1 combines with J gene TRBJ2-1; D not resolved. Deletions cut 2 bases from V and 10 bases from J, with 8 bases between. Germline CDR1 and CDR2: KGHDR and SFDVKD. The CDR3 is 12 residues long. The CDR3 loop reads CATSDSMGEQFF. Written as DNA, the CDR3 is TGTGCCACCAGTGATTCCATGGGCGAGCAGTTCTTC.

V and J are TRBV19 and TRBJ1-2; TRBD1 might be the D (6 bases). This CDR3 has 14 residues. Germline-derived CDR1 and CDR2 are LNHDA and SQIVND (reference sequence). With 6 bases removed from V and 3 bases from J, the gap between germline ends came to 14 bases. CDR3 protein: CASRLTGSDYGYTF. The CDR3 DNA reads TGTGCCAGTAGATTAACAGGGTCAGACTATGGCTACACCTTC. The full variable domain, in which reference TRBV19 and TRBJ1-2 provide the parts outside the CDR3, is DGGITQSPKYLFRKEGQNVTLSCEQNLNHDAMYWYRQDPGQGLRLIYYSQIVNDFQKGDIAEGYSVSREKKESFPLTVTSAQKNPTAFYLCASRLTGSDYGYTFGSGTRLTVV.

The rearrangement uses TRBV19 and TRBJ1-2, with D perhaps matching TRBD1 (5 bases). The germline CDR1 and CDR2 sequences are LNHDA and SQIVND (reference sequence). The CDR3 is 13 amino acids. The germline V and J ends were trimmed by 3 bases and 8 bases, with 13 bases remaining between them. This CDR3 is CASSIPGLGGYTF. CDR3 in DNA: TGTGCCAGTAGTATCCCAGGGTTGGGCGGCTACACCTTC.

The V and J genes are TRBV11-2 and TRBJ2-1; 8 bases map to TRBD2. V shed 5 bases and J 5 bases; nucleotides not matched to a gene: 5. The CDR3 has 14 residues. Germline CDR1 SGHAT, CDR2 FQNNGV. Here the CDR3 reads CASSPKRGHNEQFF. The CDR3 nucleotides read TGTGCCAGCAGCCCAAAGCGGGGGCACAATGAGCAGTTCTTC.

This chain uses TRBV6-5 with TRBJ2-5; 8 positions match TRBD2. The germline V gene has CDR1 MNHEY and CDR2 SVGAGI. Losses at the gene ends were 7 bases for V and 4 bases for J; bases not matched to a gene: 11. This CDR3 contains 15 residues. CDR3 coding DNA: TGTGCCAGCACTCGCGGGGGGCCTCTGGGAGAGACCCAGTACTTC. Translated, it gives CASTRGGPLGETQYF.

The genes are TRBV6-4 and TRBJ2-2; 11 bases are shared with TRBD1. CDR1 is MRHNA and CDR2 is SNTAGT in the germline V gene. The CDR3 has 15 amino acids. Germline trimming cut 7 bases from V and 6 bases from J; bases unmatched to any gene: 7. CDR3 amino acids: CASNPGQGAAGELFF. DNA for the CDR3: TGTGCCAGCAACCCCGGACAGGGGGCCGCCGGGGAGCTGTTTTTT.

The chain has TRBV10-3 and TRBJ2-6; D possibly corresponds to TRBD1 (6 bases). CDR3 size: 18 residues. CDR1 is ENHRY, CDR2 SYGVKD, per germline. Trimming left V 6 bases short and J 0 bases short, with 18 bases between. The CDR3 loop is CAIRPSTGRSSGANVLTF. Written as DNA, the CDR3 is TGTGCCATCAGGCCGTCGACAGGAAGGAGCTCTGGGGCCAACGTCCTGACTTTC.

A few counts support this clone. This sequence joins TRBV29-1 and TRBJ2-1; no firm D call. Germline V CDR1 and CDR2: SQVTM, ANQGSEA. V gave up 0 bases and J gave up 3 bases, with 6 bases separating them. CDR3 length equals 13 residues. The CDR3 spells CSVEDPSYNEQFF. The CDR3 DNA is TGCAGCGTTGAAGATCCCAGCTACAATGAGCAGTTCTTC.

V is TRBV13 and J is TRBJ1-1; D call uncertain. This CDR3 has 13 residues. The V gene's germline CDR1 is PRHDT and CDR2 FYEKMQ (reference sequence). Trimming removed 5 bases from V and 4 bases from J, with 11 bases in between. Here the CDR3 reads CASSPRGSTEAFF. CDR3 in DNA: TGTGCCAGCAGCCCGCGGGGTAGCACTGAAGCTTTCTTT. Variable domain in full (rest from reference TRBV13 and TRBJ1-1): AAGVIQSPRHLIKEKRETATLKCYPIPRHDTVYWYQQGPGQDPQFLISFYEKMQSDKGSIPDRFSAQQFSDYHSELNMSSLELGDSALYFCASSPRGSTEAFFGQGTRLTVV.

The rearrangement joins TRBV3-1 (or the pseudogene TRBV3-2) to TRBJ1-1; no definite D call. V shed 1 base and J shed 7 bases, with 7 bases lying between them. CDR3 length equals 12 residues. Germline CDR1 and CDR2: LGHDT and YNNKEL (reference sequence). This chain's CDR3 is CASSQVAGEAFF. The CDR3 DNA sequence: TGTGCCAGCAGCCAAGTAGCGGGTGAAGCTTTCTTT.

V and J are TRBV9 and TRBJ1-3; a weak D match, TRBD1 (6 bases). CDR3 length equals 15 residues. Trimming removed 4 bases from V and 2 bases from J, with 13 bases in between. CDR1 is SGDLS and CDR2 is YYNGEE in the germline V gene. CDR3 sequence (DNA): TGTGCCAGCAGCCATCGGGGGGGCCCTGGAAACACCATATATTTT. As protein: CASSHRGGPGNTIYF.

The chain carries TRBV7-8 and TRBJ1-2, with no clear D. In germline, CDR1 is SGHVS, CDR2 FQNEAQ. Trimming removed 1 base from V and 7 bases from J, with 16 bases in between. This CDR3 region has 15 residues. The CDR3 DNA is TGTGCCAGCAGCTTAGTTGGGAGCGGGGTAGGTGGCTACACCTTC. It encodes CASSLVGSGVGGYTF. Full variable domain (outside the CDR3, taken from reference TRBV7-8 and TRBJ1-2): GAGVSQSPRYKVAKRGQDVALRCDPISGHVSLFWYQQALGQGPEFLTYFQNEAQLDKSGLPSDRFFAERPEGSVSTLKIQRTQQEDSAVYLCASSLVGSGVGGYTFGSGTRLTVV.

The CDR3 DNA reads TGTGCCAGCAGCCGTGGGGCCGATCCGAACACCGGGGAGCTGTTTTTT. It is translated as CASSRGADPNTGELFF. The J gene is TRBJ2-2, the V gene TRBV5-4; the D gene is possibly TRBD1 (5 bases). The CDR3 length is 16 residues. V lost 4 bases to trimming and J lost 0 bases, with 13 bases between them. CDR1 and CDR2 from the germline V gene are SGHNT and YYREEE (reference sequence).

J is TRBJ1-1 and V is TRBV6-2 or TRBV6-3, with D maybe TRBD1 (6 bases). V was clipped by 5 bases and J by 5 bases, with 15 bases between them. The CDR3 is 14 amino acids. Germline V gene sequence: CDR1 MNHEY, CDR2 SVGEGT. The DNA of the CDR3 is TGTGCCAGCAGTGCTGACAGGTCCCTAACTGAAGCTTTCTTT. The encoded protein is CASSADRSLTEAFF.

The chain is built from TRBV7-9 and TRBJ1-2; D gene uncertain. The V end lost 5 bases, the J end lost 1 base, and 11 bases lay between the germline ends. The CDR3 loop spans 14 amino acids. The germline V gene encodes CDR1 SEHNR and CDR2 FQNEAQ (reference sequence). Here the CDR3 reads CASSVPAHNYGYTF. The DNA of the CDR3 is TGTGCCAGCAGCGTCCCAGCGCATAACTATGGCTACACCTTC.

The chain carries TRBV3-1 (or the pseudogene TRBV3-2) and TRBJ1-1; TRBD1 is a possible D gene (5 bases). CDR3 size: 13 residues. CDR1 and CDR2 from the germline V gene are LGHDT and YNNKEL (reference sequence). Trimming removed 0 bases from V and 9 bases from J, with 11 bases in between. The CDR3 DNA reads TGTGCCAGCAGCCAAGATTCGGGGACTCAAGCTTTCTTT. Encoded protein: CASSQDSGTQAFF.

CDR3 bases: TGTGCCATCAGTGGAGACACAGCCTACGAGCAGTACGTC. Its protein is CAISGDTAYEQYV. The chain joins TRBV10-3 to TRBJ2-7; D gene ambiguous. The V end lost 4 bases, the J end lost 2 bases, and 9 bases lay between the germline ends. Germline CDR1 reads ENHRY; CDR2 reads SYGVKD. This CDR3 contains 13 residues.

V usage is TRBV11-3 and J usage is TRBJ1-1, with a tentative D call TRBD1 (5 bases). Trimming pared 5 bases from V and 7 bases from J, leaving 20 bases between. Germline V CDR1 and CDR2: SGHNT, YENEEA. The CDR3 runs to 15 residues. This CDR3 is CASSVGVKWAGEAFF. Here the CDR3 DNA reads TGTGCCAGCAGCGTAGGGGTAAAGTGGGCTGGTGAAGCTTTCTTT.

This sequence joins TRBV27 and TRBJ2-7; the D gene is possibly TRBD1 (6 bases). Trimming left V 6 bases short and J 2 bases short, with 20 bases between. This CDR3 has 16 amino acids. CDR1 is MNHEY, CDR2 SMNVEV, per germline (reference sequence). The CDR3 reads CASSRILSTGPYEQYV. CDR3 bases: TGTGCCAGCAGCCGCATATTATCTACAGGGCCCTACGAGCAGTACGTC.

The chain carries TRBV11-2 and TRBJ2-7, with D possibly being TRBD1 (6 bases). The CDR3 totals 14 residues. V was cut by 1 base and J by 4 bases, with 11 bases left in between. Per the germline V gene, CDR1 is SGHAT and CDR2 is FQNNGV. The CDR3: CASSLARGEYEQYV. The CDR3 nucleotides read TGTGCCAGCAGCTTAGCCAGGGGAGAATACGAGCAGTACGTC.

V is TRBV5-6 and J is TRBJ1-6, with 10 bases fitting TRBD1. With V trimmed by 4 bases and J by 7 bases, 5 bases remained unmatched. CDR3 size: 15 residues. CDR1 is SGHDT, CDR2 YYEEEE, per germline. Written as DNA, the CDR3 is TGTGCCAGCAGCGCAGGGACAGGGGAGAATTCACCCCTCCACTTT. Its protein is CASSAGTGENSPLHF.

The V gene is TRBV11-2, the J gene TRBJ2-5; TRBD2 aligns across 7 bases. V shed 1 base, J shed 7 bases, and the junction held 3 bases outside the gene matches. CDR3 length: 13 amino acids. CDR1 and CDR2 (germline): SGHAT, FQNNGV. CDR3 residues: CASSLGWEGTQYF. As DNA, the CDR3 is TGTGCCAGCAGCTTAGGCTGGGAGGGGACCCAGTACTTC.

The chain combines TRBV7-9 with TRBJ1-5; TRBD1 matches at 7 bases. The J segment lost 3 bases and the V segment lost 4 bases, leaving 6 bases of the junction unmatched. CDR1 is SEHNR, CDR2 FQNEAQ, per germline (reference sequence). The CDR3 runs to 15 residues. The CDR3 here is CASSSPGGTNQPQHF. For the CDR3, the DNA is TGTGCCAGCAGCTCCCCAGGGGGAACCAATCAGCCCCAGCATTTT.

The J gene is TRBJ1-2, the V gene TRBV6-2 or TRBV6-3, with unresolved D. Germline values: CDR1 MNHEY, CDR2 SVGEGT. The CDR3 is made up of 14 amino acids. Trimming stripped 2 bases from V and 4 bases from J, with 11 bases between. The CDR3, as DNA: TGTGCCAGCAGTTACGGGTTTCCAGGCTATGGCTACACCTTC. This codes for CASSYGFPGYGYTF.